Reported below is one T cell receptor beta chain. Its antigen is not identified. TCRdb ran MiXCR on the 5' RACE reads and lists one entry per CDR3 protein. The sample consists of a few hundred thousand distinct CDR3 sequences, 17% of them appearing once. The data were taken from a study of T cells after yellow fever vaccination. General study findings and limits: Sorted repertoires could include abundant contaminating clonotypes from bulk cells.

The clonotype was recovered from a man aged 18 to 30 who received the YFV17D yellow fever vaccine. The sequences come from PBMCs, collected around 5 days after the first yellow fever vaccination.

The CDR3 nucleotides read TGTGCCAGCAGCTTTTATTCCGCAGGGGAAGCTTTCTTT. Encoded protein: CASSFYSAGEAFF. J is TRBJ1-1 and V is TRBV7-2; tentatively, D is TRBD1 (5 bases). Germline V gives CDR1 SGHTA, CDR2 FQGNSA. The CDR3 length is 13 residues. V was clipped by 3 bases and J by 8 bases, with 13 bases between them.